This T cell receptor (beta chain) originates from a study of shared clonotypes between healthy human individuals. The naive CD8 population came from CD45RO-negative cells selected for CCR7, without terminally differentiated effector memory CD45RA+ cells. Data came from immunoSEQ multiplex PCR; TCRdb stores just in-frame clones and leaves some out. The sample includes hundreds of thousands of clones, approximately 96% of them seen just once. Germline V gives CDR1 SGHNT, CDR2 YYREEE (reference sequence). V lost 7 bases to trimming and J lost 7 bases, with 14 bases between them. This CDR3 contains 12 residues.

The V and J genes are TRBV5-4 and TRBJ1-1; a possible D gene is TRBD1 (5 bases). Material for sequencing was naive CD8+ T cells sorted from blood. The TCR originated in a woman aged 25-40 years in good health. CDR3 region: CASGTQPSEAFF. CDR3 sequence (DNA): TGTGCCAGCGGGACGCAACCGAGTGAAGCTTTCTTT.